The clone carrying this T cell receptor beta chain was seen at least ten times. The data were taken from a study of shared clonotypes between healthy human individuals. Germline values: CDR1 LNHNV, CDR2 YYDKDF (reference sequence). V shed 5 bases, J shed 6 bases, and the junction held 9 bases outside the gene matches. The CDR3 contains 14 residues. Some clones are missing from TCRdb's copy, which holds only in-frame ones; the method was immunoSEQ multiplex PCR. The sample yields roughly 170,000 clones, over 50% seen once. This chain joins TRBV15 and TRBJ2-5, with TRBD1 matching 7 bases. Sequenced sample: memory CD4+ T cells sorted from blood. Subset denoted: CD45RA-negative fraction. The sequence came from a man aged 30-40 years in good health. CDR3: CATSGWDSQKTQYF. The DNA of the CDR3 is TGTGCCACCAGCGGATGGGACAGCCAGAAGACCCAGTACTTC.